This T cell receptor (beta chain) was documented in a study of T cells in Graves' hyperthyroidism and ophthalmopathy. General study findings and limits: Blood also carried most thyroid clonotypes expanded above 0.001.

There are many counts of this clonotype. Its specificity is not known. From approximately 9.3 ml of fresh peripheral blood, PBMCs were isolated. J lost 7 bases, V lost 5 bases, and 17 bases had no gene match. Germline CDR1 is MDHEN and CDR2 is SYDVKM. This CDR3 has 16 amino acids. The source material, RNA transcripts, was used to amplify TCR beta CDR3 regions. Initially, a first-round RT-PCR of the TCR CDR3 employed the HTBI primer set. TCRdb redid the calling of the multiplex PCR reads with MiXCR, one entry per CDR3 protein. The sample gives 650,000 to 750,000 distinct CDR3 sequences, about 15% of which show up once; roughly 10% is in the top ten.

This chain connects TRBV28 to TRBJ2-7; 7 nucleotides agree with TRBD2. The sample taken for sequencing was blood. The clonotype originates from a woman under 30 with Graves' hyperthyroidism. The CDR3 region has the DNA TGTGCCAGCAGTCAATCCCCGGGACTACATAGGGATGAGCAGTACTTC. It specifies CASSQSPGLHRDEQYF.